This TCR beta chain comes out of a study of blood T cell repertoires in COVID-19. Across the whole study: Donors in the United States, Italy and Spain gave samples during acute or convalescent COVID-19. Sources were T cells, B-cell-depleted T cells, or PBMCs; the material itself was cDNA or gDNA.

Source study methods: Amplification from reference gene primers served as the basis for estimated nucleated cell counts. Clones were read by immunoSEQ multiplex PCR, and TCRdb kept only the in-frame ones, dropping some. The V and J calls and clone size were taken over from that table, and D and trimming were inferred from the DNA. The data contain 150,000 or so clones, more than 70% of them singletons. Germline V gives CDR1 SGHRS, CDR2 YFSETQ. The CDR3 length is 18 residues. V lost 0 bases, J lost 0 bases, and 8 bases stayed unmatched. This clonotype was obtained from a human donor in a cohort sampled during active COVID-19. The V gene is TRBV5-1, the J gene TRBJ2-3; 9 bases fit TRBD2. The sequenced material came from peripheral blood. CDR3 protein: CASSLAASGRLSTDTQYF. CDR3 nucleotide sequence: TGCGCCAGCAGCTTGGCGGCCAGCGGGAGGCTAAGCACAGATACGCAGTATTTT.